The following is a T cell receptor (beta chain) sequence with its context. Relative to the germline gene, one junction end is altered; a read error may explain this. Lactation, pregnancy, other autoimmune disease or uncontrolled infection excluded patients. This record comes from a study of T cells in Graves' hyperthyroidism and ophthalmopathy. At the level of the study: Before treatment of any kind, peripheral blood was taken at initial diagnosis.

Amplified TCR beta CDR3 regions came from RNA transcripts. During a first-round RT-PCR of the TCR CDR3, the HTBI primer set was used. From the multiplex PCR reads, TCRdb called clonotypes with MiXCR, one entry per CDR3 protein. The sample gives roughly 500,000 distinct CDR3 sequences, about 16% of which show up once; roughly 29% is in the top ten. Germline-derived CDR1 and CDR2 are MNHEY and SMNVEV (reference sequence). The CDR3 runs 14 residues. The V gene is TRBV27, the J gene TRBJ2-3, with 7 bases matching TRBD2. The clonotype originates from a woman aged 25-40 years with Graves' ophthalmopathy. Sequenced input: blood. This chain's CDR3 is CASSSSTSRDTQYF. The CDR3 DNA follows: TGTGCCAGCAGTTCCTCGACTAGCAGAGATACGCAGTATTTT.